The TCR beta chain described here comes from a study of cytomegalovirus exposure and HLA in healthy donors. Regarding the study as a whole: The study listed 150 to 200 cytomegalovirus-associated TCR beta chains. Fewer N-insertions (relative to the approximately 700-donor mean) were reportedly seen in an Asian-associated ancestry cluster in a later analysis. Later analysis identified several of the most significant clusters that appeared linked to common viral pathogens.

There are 14 residues in the CDR3. The V gene lost 5 bases and the J gene lost 0 bases, with 9 bases spanning the gap. Germline V gene lookup returns CDR1 SGHTA and CDR2 FQGNSA. 60 Vbeta and 13 Jbeta primers were used in PCR. Clones were sequenced by immunoSEQ multiplex PCR, and TCRdb holds only the in-frame ones, with some missing. The data include tens of thousands of clones; the top ten clones carry over 7%. Concerning this clone: The antigen is unknown.

Sequenced material: PBMCs. This chain links TRBV7-2 with TRBJ2-3; D is unclear. This TCR was recovered from a male donor in good health and CMV-seronegative. The CDR3 sequence is CASSPLESTDTQYF. DNA of the CDR3: TGTGCCAGCAGCCCCCTTGAGAGCACAGATACGCAGTATTTT. The full variable domain, in which reference TRBV7-2 and TRBJ2-3 provide the parts outside the CDR3, is GAGVSQSPSNKVTEKGKDVELRCDPISGHTALYWYRQSLGQGLEFLIYFQGNSAPDKSGLPSDRFSAERTGGSVSTLTIQRTQQEDSAVYLCASSPLESTDTQYFGPGTRLTVL.